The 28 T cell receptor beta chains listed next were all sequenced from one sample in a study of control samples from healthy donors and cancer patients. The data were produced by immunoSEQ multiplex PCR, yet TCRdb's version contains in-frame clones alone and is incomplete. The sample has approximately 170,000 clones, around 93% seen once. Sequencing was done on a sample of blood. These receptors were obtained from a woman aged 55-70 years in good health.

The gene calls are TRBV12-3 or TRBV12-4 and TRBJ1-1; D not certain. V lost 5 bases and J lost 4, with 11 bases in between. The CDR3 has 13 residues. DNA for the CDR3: TGTGCCAGCAGTCCCACAGTGGGCACTGAAGCTTTCTTT. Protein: CASSPTVGTEAFF.

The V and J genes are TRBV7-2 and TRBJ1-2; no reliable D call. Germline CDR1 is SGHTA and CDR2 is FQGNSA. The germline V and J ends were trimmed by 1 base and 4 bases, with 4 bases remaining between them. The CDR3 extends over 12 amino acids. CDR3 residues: CASSLGFYGYTF. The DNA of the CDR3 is TGTGCCAGCAGCTTAGGCTTCTATGGCTACACCTTC.

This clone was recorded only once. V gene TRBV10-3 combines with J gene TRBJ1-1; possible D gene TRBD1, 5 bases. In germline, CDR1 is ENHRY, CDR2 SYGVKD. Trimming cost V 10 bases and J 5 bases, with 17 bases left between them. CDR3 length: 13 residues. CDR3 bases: TGTGCCACCTCGGTCGGGGGGGGAACTGAAGCTTTCTTT. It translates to CATSVGGGTEAFF.

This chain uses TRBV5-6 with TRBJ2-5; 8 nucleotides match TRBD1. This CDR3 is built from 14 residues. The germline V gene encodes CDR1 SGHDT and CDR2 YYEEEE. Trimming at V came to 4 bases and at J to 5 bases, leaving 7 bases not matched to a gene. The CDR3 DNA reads TGTGCCAGCAGCCGAGGACAGGGTTGGGAGACCCAGTACTTC. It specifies CASSRGQGWETQYF.

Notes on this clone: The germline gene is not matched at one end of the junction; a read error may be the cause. The CDR3 DNA sequence: TGTGCTAGCAGCTTAGGGACAGCCAGCCTGGAGACCCAGTACTTC. Its protein product is CASSLGTASLETQYF. The rearrangement links TRBV7-7 to TRBJ2-5, with 7 nucleotides matching TRBD1. This CDR3 contains 15 residues. Per germline, CDR1 SSHAT and CDR2 FNYEAQ (reference sequence).

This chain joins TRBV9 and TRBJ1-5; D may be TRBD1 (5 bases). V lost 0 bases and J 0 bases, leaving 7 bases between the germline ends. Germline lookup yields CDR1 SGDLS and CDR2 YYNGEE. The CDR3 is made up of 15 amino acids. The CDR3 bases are TGTGCCAGCAGCGTAGGACAGTATAGCAATCAGCCCCAGCATTTT. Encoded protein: CASSVGQYSNQPQHF.

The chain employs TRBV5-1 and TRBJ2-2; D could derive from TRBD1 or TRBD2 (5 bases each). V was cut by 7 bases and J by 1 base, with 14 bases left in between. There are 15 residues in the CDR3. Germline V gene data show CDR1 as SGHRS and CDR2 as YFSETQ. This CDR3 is CASAAGTENTGELFF. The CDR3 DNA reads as TGCGCCAGCGCCGCCGGGACCGAGAACACCGGGGAGCTGTTTTTT. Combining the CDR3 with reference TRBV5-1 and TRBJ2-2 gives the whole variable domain KAGVTQTPRYLIKTRGQQVTLSCSPISGHRSVSWYQQTPGQGLQFLFEYFSETQRNKGNFPGRFSGRQFSNSRSEMNVSTLELGDSALYLCASAAGTENTGELFFGEGSRLTVL.

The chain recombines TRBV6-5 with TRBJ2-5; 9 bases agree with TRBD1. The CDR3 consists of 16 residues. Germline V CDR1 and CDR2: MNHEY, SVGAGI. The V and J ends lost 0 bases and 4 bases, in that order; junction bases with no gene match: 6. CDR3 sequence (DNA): TGTGCCAGCAGTTACTCCCGTCGGACAGGGGCAGAGACCCAGTACTTC. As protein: CASSYSRRTGAETQYF.

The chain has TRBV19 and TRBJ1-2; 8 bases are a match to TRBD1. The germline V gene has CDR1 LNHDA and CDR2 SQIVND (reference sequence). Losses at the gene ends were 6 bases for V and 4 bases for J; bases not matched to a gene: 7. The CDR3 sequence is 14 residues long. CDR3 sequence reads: CASRRGQAPYGYTF. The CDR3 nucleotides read TGTGCCAGTAGGAGGGGACAGGCCCCCTATGGCTACACCTTC.

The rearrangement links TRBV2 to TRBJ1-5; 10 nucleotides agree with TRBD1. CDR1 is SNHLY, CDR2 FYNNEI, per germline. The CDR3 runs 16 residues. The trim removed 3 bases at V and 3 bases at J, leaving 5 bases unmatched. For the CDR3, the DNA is TGTGCCAGCAGTGATTTCGGGACAGGGGCCAATCAGCCCCAGCATTTT. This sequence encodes CASSDFGTGANQPQHF.

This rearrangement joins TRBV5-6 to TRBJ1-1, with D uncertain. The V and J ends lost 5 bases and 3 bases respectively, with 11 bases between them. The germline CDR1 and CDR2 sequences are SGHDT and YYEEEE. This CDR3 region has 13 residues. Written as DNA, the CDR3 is TGTGCCAGCAGACGCGAGTGGGACACTGAAGCTTTCTTT. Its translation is CASRREWDTEAFF.

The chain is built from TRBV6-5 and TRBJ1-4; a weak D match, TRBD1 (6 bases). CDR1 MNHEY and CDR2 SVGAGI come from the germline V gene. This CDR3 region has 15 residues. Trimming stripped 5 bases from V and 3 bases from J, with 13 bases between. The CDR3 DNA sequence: TGTGCCAGCAGTCCCGGACAGCTGCCTAATGAAAAACTGTTTTTT. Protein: CASSPGQLPNEKLFF.

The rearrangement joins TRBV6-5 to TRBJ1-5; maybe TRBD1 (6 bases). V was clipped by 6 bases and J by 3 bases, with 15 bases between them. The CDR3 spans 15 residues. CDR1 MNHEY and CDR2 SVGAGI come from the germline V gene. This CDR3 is CASRGVTGPNQPQHF. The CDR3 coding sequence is TGTGCCAGCAGGGGGGTCACAGGGCCCAATCAGCCCCAGCATTTT.

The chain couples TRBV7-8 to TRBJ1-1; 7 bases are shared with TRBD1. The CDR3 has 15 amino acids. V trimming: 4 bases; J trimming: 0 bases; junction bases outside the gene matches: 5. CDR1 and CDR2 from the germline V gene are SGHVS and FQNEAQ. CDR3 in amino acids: CASSSRGALNTEAFF. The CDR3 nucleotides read TGTGCCAGCAGCTCCAGGGGGGCCTTGAACACTGAAGCTTTCTTT.

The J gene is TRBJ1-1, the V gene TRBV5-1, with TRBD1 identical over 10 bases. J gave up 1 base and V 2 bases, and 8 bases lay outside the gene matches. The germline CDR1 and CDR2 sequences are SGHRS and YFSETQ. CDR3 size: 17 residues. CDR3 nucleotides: TGCGCCAGCAGCTTCGGGGGACAGGGGCCCCAGAACACTGAAGCTTTCTTT. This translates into CASSFGGQGPQNTEAFF. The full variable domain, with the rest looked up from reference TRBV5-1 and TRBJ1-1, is KAGVTQTPRYLIKTRGQQVTLSCSPISGHRSVSWYQQTPGQGLQFLFEYFSETQRNKGNFPGRFSGRQFSNSRSEMNVSTLELGDSALYLCASSFGGQGPQNTEAFFGQGTRLTVV.

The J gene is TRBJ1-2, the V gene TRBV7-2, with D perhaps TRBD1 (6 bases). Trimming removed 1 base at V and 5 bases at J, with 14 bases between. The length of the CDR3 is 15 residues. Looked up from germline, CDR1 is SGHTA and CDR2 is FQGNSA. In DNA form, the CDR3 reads TGTGCCAGCAGCTTAGATTCTGCGACAGGATATGGCTACACCTTC. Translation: CASSLDSATGYGYTF.

The CDR3 bases are TGTGCCAGCAGCCAAGCCCCCACCTACTATAATTCACCCCTCCACTTT. Amino acid sequence: CASSQAPTYYNSPLHF. The gene calls are TRBV3-1 (or the pseudogene TRBV3-2) and TRBJ1-6; D unclear. The CDR3 sequence is 16 residues long. Germline V gene lookup returns CDR1 LGHDT and CDR2 YNNKEL (reference sequence). Trimming removed 1 base at V and 3 bases at J, with 10 bases between.

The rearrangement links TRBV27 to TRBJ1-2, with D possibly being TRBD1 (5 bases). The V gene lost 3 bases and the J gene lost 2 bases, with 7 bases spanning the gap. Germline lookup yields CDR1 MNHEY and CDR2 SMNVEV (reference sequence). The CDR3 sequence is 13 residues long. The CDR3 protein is CASSLRGNYGYTF. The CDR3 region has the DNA TGTGCCAGCAGTTTGAGGGGAAACTATGGCTACACCTTC.

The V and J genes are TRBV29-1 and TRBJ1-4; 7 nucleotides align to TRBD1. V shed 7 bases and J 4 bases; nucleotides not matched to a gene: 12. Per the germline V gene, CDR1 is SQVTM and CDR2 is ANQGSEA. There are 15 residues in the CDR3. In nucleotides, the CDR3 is TGCAGCGCCAATGTTGCGGGACAGCTTAATGAAAAACTGTTTTTT. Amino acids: CSANVAGQLNEKLFF.

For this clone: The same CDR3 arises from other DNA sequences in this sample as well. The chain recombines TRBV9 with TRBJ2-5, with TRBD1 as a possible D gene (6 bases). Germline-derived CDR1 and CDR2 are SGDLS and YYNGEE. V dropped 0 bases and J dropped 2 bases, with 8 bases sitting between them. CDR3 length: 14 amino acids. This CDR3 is CASSVGGQQETQYF. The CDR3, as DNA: TGTGCCAGCAGCGTAGGGGGGCAGCAAGAGACCCAGTACTTC. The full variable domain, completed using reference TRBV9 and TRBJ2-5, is DSGVTQTPKHLITATGQRVTLRCSPRSGDLSVYWYQQSLDQGLQFLIQYYNGEERAKGNILERFSAQQFPDLHSELNLSSLELGDSALYFCASSVGGQQETQYFGPGTRLLVL.

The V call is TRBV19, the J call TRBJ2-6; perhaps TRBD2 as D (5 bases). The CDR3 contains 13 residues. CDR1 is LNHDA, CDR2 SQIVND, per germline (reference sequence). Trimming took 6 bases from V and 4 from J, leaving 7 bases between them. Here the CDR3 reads CASRDSGANVLTF. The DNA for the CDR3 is TGTGCCAGTAGGGACTCCGGGGCCAACGTCCTGACTTTC.

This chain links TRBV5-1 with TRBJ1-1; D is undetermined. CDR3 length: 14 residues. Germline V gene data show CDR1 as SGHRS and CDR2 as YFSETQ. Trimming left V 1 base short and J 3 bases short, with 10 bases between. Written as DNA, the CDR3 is TGCGCCAGCAGCTTGCAGCTATCAGACACTGAAGCTTTCTTT. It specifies CASSLQLSDTEAFF.

CDR3 amino acids: CATSRDERGGYTF. CDR3 sequence (DNA): TGTGCCACCAGCAGAGATGAGAGGGGTGGCTACACCTTC. The chain carries TRBV15 and TRBJ1-2; a possible D gene is TRBD1 (5 bases). Germline V gene data show CDR1 as LNHNV and CDR2 as YYDKDF (reference sequence). The CDR3 contains 13 residues. V lost 0 bases and J 7 bases, leaving 9 bases between the germline ends.

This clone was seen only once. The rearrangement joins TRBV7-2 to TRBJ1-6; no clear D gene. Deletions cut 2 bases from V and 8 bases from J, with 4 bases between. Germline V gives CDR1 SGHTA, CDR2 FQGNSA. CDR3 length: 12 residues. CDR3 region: CASSLYDSPLHF. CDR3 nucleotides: TGTGCCAGCAGCTTATATGATTCACCCCTCCACTTT.

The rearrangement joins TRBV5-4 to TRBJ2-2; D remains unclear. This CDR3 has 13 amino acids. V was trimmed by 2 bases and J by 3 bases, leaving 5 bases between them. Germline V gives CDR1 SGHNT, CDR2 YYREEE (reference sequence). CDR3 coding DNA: TGTGCCAGCAGCTTACGGTACACCGGGGAGCTGTTTTTT. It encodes CASSLRYTGELFF.

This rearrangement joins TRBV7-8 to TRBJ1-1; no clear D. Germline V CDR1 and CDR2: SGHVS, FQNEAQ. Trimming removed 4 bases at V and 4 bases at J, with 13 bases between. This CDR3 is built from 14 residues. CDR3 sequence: CASSSNDASTEAFF. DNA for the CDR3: TGTGCCAGCAGCTCCAATGATGCCAGCACTGAAGCTTTCTTT.

CDR3 residues: CASSSRRGGDGYTF. The CDR3, as DNA: TGTGCCAGCAGCTCCCGACGGGGGGGGGATGGCTACACCTTC. This sequence joins TRBV9 and TRBJ1-2; D might be TRBD1 (5 bases). CDR3 length: 14 residues. CDR1 and CDR2 (germline): SGDLS, YYNGEE. V was shortened by 4 bases and J by 6 bases, with 16 bases between the two germline ends. The variable domain in full, with the rest retrieved from reference TRBV9 and TRBJ1-2, is DSGVTQTPKHLITATGQRVTLRCSPRSGDLSVYWYQQSLDQGLQFLIQYYNGEERAKGNILERFSAQQFPDLHSELNLSSLELGDSALYFCASSSRRGGDGYTFGSGTRLTVV.

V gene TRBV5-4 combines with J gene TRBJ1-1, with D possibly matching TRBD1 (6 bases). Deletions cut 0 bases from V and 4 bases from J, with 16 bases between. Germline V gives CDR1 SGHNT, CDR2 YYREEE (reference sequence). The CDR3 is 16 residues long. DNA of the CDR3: TGTGCCAGCAGCTTGGGAAATCAGGGGTTTTCCACTGAAGCTTTCTTT. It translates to CASSLGNQGFSTEAFF.